Below, one T cell receptor (beta chain) is given with its context. This table comes from immunoSEQ multiplex PCR, and its TCRdb copy is limited to in-frame clones, with some not included. The sample lists 62,000 or so clones; over 75% were seen once. The data were obtained in a study of blood T cell repertoires in COVID-19. For the study at large: COVID-19 samples from acute and convalescent phases originated in the United States, Italy and Spain. T cells, B-cell-depleted T cells, or PBMCs supplied cDNA or gDNA.

Per the germline V gene, CDR1 is PRHDT and CDR2 is FYEKMQ (reference sequence). The CDR3 covers 15 residues. The junction had 5 bases not matched to a gene; V was cut back by 0 bases and J by 5 bases. The chain carries TRBV13 and TRBJ2-5; 8 bases are a match to TRBD1. The receptor comes from a man aged 50-59 years with acute or convalescent COVID-19. Sequenced material: peripheral blood. The CDR3, as DNA: TGTGCCAGCAGCTTAGGCGACAGGGGCGTCGAGACCCAGTACTTC. Translating gives CASSLGDRGVETQYF.